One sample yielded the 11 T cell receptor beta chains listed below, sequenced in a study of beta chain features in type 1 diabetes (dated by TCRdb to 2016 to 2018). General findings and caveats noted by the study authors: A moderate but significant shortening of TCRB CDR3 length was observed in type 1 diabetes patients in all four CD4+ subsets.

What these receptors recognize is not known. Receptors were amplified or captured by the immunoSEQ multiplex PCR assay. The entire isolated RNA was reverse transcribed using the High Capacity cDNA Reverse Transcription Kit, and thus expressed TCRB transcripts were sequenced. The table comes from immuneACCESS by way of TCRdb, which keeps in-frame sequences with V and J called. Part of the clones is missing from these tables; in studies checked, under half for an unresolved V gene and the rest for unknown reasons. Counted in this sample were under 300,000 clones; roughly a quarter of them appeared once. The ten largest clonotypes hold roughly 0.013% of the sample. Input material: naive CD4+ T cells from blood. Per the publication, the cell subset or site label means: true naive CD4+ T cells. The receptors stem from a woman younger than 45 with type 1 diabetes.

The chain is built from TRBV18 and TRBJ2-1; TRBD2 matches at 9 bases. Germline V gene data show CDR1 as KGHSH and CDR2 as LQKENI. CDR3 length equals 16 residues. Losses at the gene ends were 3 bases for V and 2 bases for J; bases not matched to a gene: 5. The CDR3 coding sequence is TGTGCCAGCTCACCCCCGGCGGGAGGGCCCTACAATGAGCAGTTCTTC. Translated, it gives CASSPPAGGPYNEQFF.

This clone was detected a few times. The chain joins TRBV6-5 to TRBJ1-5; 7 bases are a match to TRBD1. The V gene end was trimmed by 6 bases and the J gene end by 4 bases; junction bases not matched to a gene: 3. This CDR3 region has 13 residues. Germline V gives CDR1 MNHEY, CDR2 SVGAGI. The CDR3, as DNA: TGTGCCAGCAGCTGGGACAGTAATCAGCCCCAGCATTTT. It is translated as CASSWDSNQPQHF.

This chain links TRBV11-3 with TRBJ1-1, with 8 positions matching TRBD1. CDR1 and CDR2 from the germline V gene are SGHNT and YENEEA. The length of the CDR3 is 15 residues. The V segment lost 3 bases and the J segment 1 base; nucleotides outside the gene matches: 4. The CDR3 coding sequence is TGTGCCAGCAGCTTCGGCAGGGGGCCGAACACTGAAGCTTTCTTT. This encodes CASSFGRGPNTEAFF.

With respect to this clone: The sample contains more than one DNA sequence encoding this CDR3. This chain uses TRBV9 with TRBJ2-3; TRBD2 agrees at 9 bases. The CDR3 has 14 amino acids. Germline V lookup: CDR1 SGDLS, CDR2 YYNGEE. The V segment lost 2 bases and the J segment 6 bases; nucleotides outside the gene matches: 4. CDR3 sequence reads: CASSVSGSTDTQYF. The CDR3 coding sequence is TGTGCCAGCAGCGTTAGCGGGAGTACCGATACGCAGTATTTT.

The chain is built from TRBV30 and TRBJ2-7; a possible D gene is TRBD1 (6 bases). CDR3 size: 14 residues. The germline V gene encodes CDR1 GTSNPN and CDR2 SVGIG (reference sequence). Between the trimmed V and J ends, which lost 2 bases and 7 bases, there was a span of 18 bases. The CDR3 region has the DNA TGTGCCTGGAGTATCCAGGGGTCCCCGAGGGAGCAGTACTTC. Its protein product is CAWSIQGSPREQYF.

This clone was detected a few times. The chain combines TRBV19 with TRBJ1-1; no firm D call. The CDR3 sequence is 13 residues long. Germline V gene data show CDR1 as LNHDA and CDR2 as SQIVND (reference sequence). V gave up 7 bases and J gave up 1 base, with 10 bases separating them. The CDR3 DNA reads TGTGCCAGTAAGAGTCGGGAGAACACTGAAGCTTTCTTT. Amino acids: CASKSRENTEAFF.

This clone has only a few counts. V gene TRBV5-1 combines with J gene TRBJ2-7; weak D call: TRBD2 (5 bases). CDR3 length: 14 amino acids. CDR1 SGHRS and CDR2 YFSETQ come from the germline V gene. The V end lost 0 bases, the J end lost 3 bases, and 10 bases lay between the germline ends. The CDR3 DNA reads TGCGCCAGCAGCTTGGCCCCAGAGGGCTACGAGCAGTACTTC. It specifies CASSLAPEGYEQYF.

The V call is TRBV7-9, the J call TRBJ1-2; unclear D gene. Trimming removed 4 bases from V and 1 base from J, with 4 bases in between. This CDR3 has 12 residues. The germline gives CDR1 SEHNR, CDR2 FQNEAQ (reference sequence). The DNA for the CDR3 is TGTGCCAGCAGCTCTAGTAACTATGGCTACACCTTC. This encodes CASSSSNYGYTF.

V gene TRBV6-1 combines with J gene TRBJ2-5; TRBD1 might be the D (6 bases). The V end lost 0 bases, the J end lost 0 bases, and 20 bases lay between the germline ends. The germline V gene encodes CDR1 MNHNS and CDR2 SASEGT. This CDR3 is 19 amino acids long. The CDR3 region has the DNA TGTGCCAGCAGTGAAGCGATCGTCCCGGGACACCCGTACCAAGAGACCCAGTACTTC. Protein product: CASSEAIVPGHPYQETQYF.

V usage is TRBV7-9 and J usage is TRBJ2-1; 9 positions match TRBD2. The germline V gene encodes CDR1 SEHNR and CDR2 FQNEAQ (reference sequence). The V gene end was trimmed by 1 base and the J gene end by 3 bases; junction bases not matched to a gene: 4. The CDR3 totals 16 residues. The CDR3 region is CASSLGGRAFYNEQFF. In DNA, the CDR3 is TGTGCCAGCAGCTTAGGCGGGAGGGCCTTCTACAATGAGCAGTTCTTC.

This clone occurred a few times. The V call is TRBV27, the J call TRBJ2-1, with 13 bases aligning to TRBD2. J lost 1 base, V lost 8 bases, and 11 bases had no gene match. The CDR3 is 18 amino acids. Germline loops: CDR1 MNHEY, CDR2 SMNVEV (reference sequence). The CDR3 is CASGRKGLAGPSYNEQFF. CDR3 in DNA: TGTGCCAGCGGAAGGAAGGGACTAGCGGGGCCTTCCTACAATGAGCAGTTCTTC.